Below are 32 T cell receptor beta chains sequenced from a single sample in a study of OX40 agonist ivuxolimab in advanced cancers. The data were produced by immunoSEQ multiplex PCR, yet TCRdb's version contains in-frame clones alone and is incomplete. Here the sample spans roughly 64,000 clones, around 87% being singletons. This sample comprised CD4+ or CD8+ T cells sorted from blood, obtained in a trial of the OX40 agonist ivuxolimab. The receptors come from an adult with an advanced solid tumor such as melanoma, head and neck, liver or kidney cancer.

The V and J genes are TRBV5-1 and TRBJ1-1; 10 positions agree with TRBD1. J was trimmed by 8 bases and V by 0 bases; bases with no gene match: 4. The CDR3 contains 14 residues. Germline loops: CDR1 SGHRS, CDR2 YFSETQ. The CDR3 DNA reads as TGCGCCAGCAGCTTGGGCGGGACAGGGGCCGAAGCTTTCTTT. Residues: CASSLGGTGAEAFF.

V gene TRBV7-9 combines with J gene TRBJ2-3; D is undetermined. Trimming took 4 bases from V and 4 from J, leaving 12 bases between them. The CDR3 extends over 14 amino acids. The germline V gene encodes CDR1 SEHNR and CDR2 FQNEAQ (reference sequence). CDR3 region: CASSSKYVPDTQYF. DNA for the CDR3: TGTGCCAGCAGCTCGAAGTATGTTCCAGATACGCAGTATTTT. The full variable domain, rest sourced from reference TRBV7-9 and TRBJ2-3, is DTGVSQNPRHKITKRGQNVTFRCDPISEHNRLYWYRQTLGQGPEFLTYFQNEAQLEKSRLLSDRFSAERPKGSFSTLEIQRTEQGDSAMYLCASSSKYVPDTQYFGPGTRLTVL.

The genes are TRBV6-5 and TRBJ2-5, with D hard to call. V lost 4 bases to trimming and J lost 5 bases, with 5 bases between them. The germline gives CDR1 MNHEY, CDR2 SVGAGI. The CDR3 totals 11 residues. The CDR3 protein is CASSFGETQYF. The CDR3 bases are TGTGCCAGCAGTTTCGGGGAGACCCAGTACTTC.

The chain carries TRBV29-1 and TRBJ1-1; D is ambiguous. V was pared by 1 base and J by 1 base, with 10 bases between. The germline V gene has CDR1 SQVTM and CDR2 ANQGSEA. There are 14 residues in the CDR3. CDR3 amino acids: CSVEGPAGNTEAFF. The CDR3 bases are TGCAGCGTTGAAGGGCCAGCCGGGAACACTGAAGCTTTCTTT.

This clone was seen just once. Within the sample, other DNA sequences also encode this same CDR3. The V and J genes are TRBV7-2 and TRBJ2-7; D possibly corresponds to TRBD2 (5 bases). The CDR3 loop spans 15 amino acids. Germline lookup yields CDR1 SGHTA and CDR2 FQGNSA. Trimming left V 1 base short and J 0 bases short, with 10 bases between. In DNA form, the CDR3 reads TGTGCCAGCAGCTTAGGACGGGGAAGCTCCTACGAGCAGTACTTC. This sequence encodes CASSLGRGSSYEQYF.

The chain has TRBV25-1 and TRBJ2-7, with 9 positions matching TRBD1. With V trimmed by 7 bases and J by 4 bases, 2 bases remained unmatched. The germline CDR1 and CDR2 sequences are MGHDK and SYGVNS. The CDR3 runs 12 residues. The CDR3 is CASTGQGYEQYF. CDR3 sequence (DNA): TGTGCCAGCACGGGACAGGGATACGAGCAGTACTTC.

The V and J genes are TRBV7-8 and TRBJ1-5; TRBD1 matches 11 bases. The junction had 4 bases not matched to a gene; V was cut back by 1 base and J by 2 bases. This CDR3 region has 17 residues. CDR1 and CDR2 (germline): SGHVS, FQNEAQ. CDR3 loop: CASSLGTGGFGNQPQHF. The CDR3 DNA reads as TGTGCCAGCAGCTTAGGGACAGGGGGCTTTGGCAATCAGCCCCAGCATTTT.

The chain is built from TRBV14 and TRBJ1-1; D gene ambiguous. Per the germline V gene, CDR1 is SGHDN and CDR2 is FVKESK. Trimming took 3 bases from V and 0 from J, leaving 2 bases between them. The CDR3 contains 12 residues. The CDR3 bases are TGTGCCAGCAGCCAGATGAACACTGAAGCTTTCTTT. Residues: CASSQMNTEAFF.

The DNA for the CDR3 is TGTGCCTGGAGCCCCGGATGGGGTTCCTATCAGCCCCAGCATTTT. Encoded protein: CAWSPGWGSYQPQHF. The gene calls are TRBV30 and TRBJ1-5; D is unclear. The germline CDR1 and CDR2 sequences are GTSNPN and SVGIG (reference sequence). With 3 bases removed from V and 5 bases from J, the gap between germline ends came to 17 bases. The CDR3 has 15 residues.

The genes are TRBV10-3 and TRBJ2-1; D is uncertain. Germline lookup yields CDR1 ENHRY and CDR2 SYGVKD. V lost 0 bases, J lost 7 bases, and 4 bases lay in between. The CDR3 extends over 12 amino acids. Here the CDR3 reads CAISESANEQFF. DNA of the CDR3: TGTGCCATCAGTGAGTCCGCGAATGAGCAGTTCTTC.

This sequence joins TRBV27 and TRBJ1-1; D perhaps matches TRBD1 (5 bases). With 6 bases removed from V and 4 bases from J, the gap between germline ends came to 18 bases. Germline lookup yields CDR1 MNHEY and CDR2 SMNVEV (reference sequence). The CDR3 extends over 15 amino acids. The CDR3 region has the DNA TGTGCCAGCAGCCAGCAGGGACCGCGTCGCACTGAAGCTTTCTTT. This codes for CASSQQGPRRTEAFF.

The J gene is TRBJ1-2, the V gene TRBV27; 9 bases agree with TRBD1. The germline gives CDR1 MNHEY, CDR2 SMNVEV (reference sequence). This CDR3 is 13 amino acids long. After removal of 5 bases from V and 4 bases from J, the junction contained 2 bases not matched to a gene. CDR3 amino acids: CASSKQGAYGYTF. For the CDR3, the DNA is TGTGCCAGCAGTAAACAGGGGGCCTATGGCTACACCTTC.

V is TRBV9 and J is TRBJ2-2; 12 bases align to TRBD2. The CDR3 consists of 18 residues. From germline, CDR1 is SGDLS and CDR2 YYNGEE. J was trimmed by 2 bases and V by 0 bases; bases with no gene match: 5. The CDR3 DNA follows: TGTGCCAGCAGCGTAGCAACGGGACTAGCGGGCAACACCGGGGAGCTGTTTTTT. Its translation: CASSVATGLAGNTGELFF.

The V gene is TRBV9, the J gene TRBJ2-2; the D is unclear. The germline gives CDR1 SGDLS, CDR2 YYNGEE. The CDR3 extends over 14 amino acids. Trimming pared 4 bases from V and 3 bases from J, leaving 10 bases between. The CDR3 nucleotides are TGTGCCAGCAGCCTCCAGCCAGACACCGGGGAGCTGTTTTTT. Translation gives CASSLQPDTGELFF.

This chain joins TRBV27 and TRBJ2-7; no firm D call. CDR3 size: 16 residues. Germline V CDR1 and CDR2: MNHEY, SMNVEV (reference sequence). Trimming took off 0 bases at V and 4 bases at J, with 16 bases between the two ends. In DNA form, the CDR3 reads TGTGCCAGCAGTTTATCTGTCCTAGAAGGCTTTTACGAGCAGTACTTC. Translating gives CASSLSVLEGFYEQYF.

This clone was seen once. This chain uses TRBV4-1 with TRBJ2-2; D is unclear. CDR3 length: 13 amino acids. V lost 1 base and J lost 4, with 4 bases in between. Germline CDR1 reads MGHRA; CDR2 reads YSYEKL. The CDR3 spells CASSQVVTGELFF. The CDR3 coding sequence is TGCGCCAGCAGCCAAGTAGTCACCGGGGAGCTGTTTTTT.

CDR3 nucleotide sequence: TGTGCCAGCATAAGACAGAACACTGAAGCTTTCTTT. This sequence encodes CASIRQNTEAFF. The V and J genes are TRBV5-8 and TRBJ1-1; D is ambiguous. The V end lost 6 bases, the J end lost 1 base, and 7 bases lay between the germline ends. Per germline, CDR1 SGHTS and CDR2 YDEGEE. The CDR3 totals 12 residues.

The V gene is TRBV7-9, the J gene TRBJ2-6; D gene unclear. With 6 bases removed from V and 2 bases from J, the gap between germline ends came to 20 bases. This CDR3 has 18 residues. The germline CDR1 and CDR2 sequences are SEHNR and FQNEAQ (reference sequence). The chain's CDR3 is CASRESGSKSPGANVLTF. Written as DNA, the CDR3 is TGTGCCAGCAGGGAATCGGGTTCTAAGTCCCCTGGGGCCAACGTCCTGACTTTC.

The chain joins TRBV10-2 to TRBJ2-7; D unclear. From germline, CDR1 is WSHSY and CDR2 SAAADI. V was cut by 5 bases and J by 7 bases, with 9 bases left in between. The CDR3 consists of 11 residues. CDR3: CASSLPREQYF. The CDR3 coding sequence is TGCGCCAGCAGTTTACCCCGGGAGCAGTACTTC.

This clone was detected once. The chain is built from TRBV28 and TRBJ2-5, with 9 bases matching TRBD1. Germline values: CDR1 MDHEN, CDR2 SYDVKM. The CDR3 is made up of 16 amino acids. Trimming removed 6 bases from V and 0 bases from J; junction bases left unmatched: 8. The CDR3 region has the DNA TGTGCCAGCAGAACCTCCGGGACAGGGTACCAAGAGACCCAGTACTTC. It is translated as CASRTSGTGYQETQYF.

This rearrangement joins TRBV11-1 to TRBJ2-2; TRBD2 aligns across 9 bases. Germline CDR1 reads SGHAT; CDR2 reads FQDESV (reference sequence). V lost 11 bases and J lost 5; bases outside the gene matches: 6. This CDR3 has 13 amino acids. CDR3 amino acids: CAAGREGTGELFF. CDR3 DNA: TGTGCCGCCGGGCGGGAGGGGACCGGGGAGCTGTTTTTT.

This clone has only a few counts. J is TRBJ2-7 and V is TRBV6-6; D is ambiguous. V shed 2 bases and J shed 6 bases, with 5 bases lying between them. The CDR3 covers 11 residues. Per the germline V gene, CDR1 is MNHNY and CDR2 is SVGAGI (reference sequence). CDR3: CASSYGVEQYF. The DNA for the CDR3 is TGTGCCAGCAGTTACGGGGTCGAGCAGTACTTC.

The chain carries TRBV6-5 and TRBJ2-1; 7 bases map to TRBD2. This CDR3 region has 12 residues. V was pared by 2 bases and J by 8 bases, with 0 bases of the junction left unmatched. Germline V gene data show CDR1 as MNHEY and CDR2 as SVGAGI. The DNA for the CDR3 is TGTGCCAGCAGTTACGGGGGGGATGAGCAGTTCTTC. This encodes CASSYGGDEQFF.

This rearrangement joins TRBV27 to TRBJ2-7; D call uncertain. The ends were cut back, 5 bases at V and 0 bases at J, with 8 bases in the middle. Germline assignment: CDR1 MNHEY and CDR2 SMNVEV (reference sequence). This CDR3 is built from 13 residues. This chain's CDR3 is CASSDRISYEQYF. For the CDR3, the DNA is TGTGCCAGCAGTGATCGGATCTCCTACGAGCAGTACTTC.

The V and J genes are TRBV2 and TRBJ2-2, with D hard to call. The germline gives CDR1 SNHLY, CDR2 FYNNEI. The CDR3 contains 13 residues. Trimming cost V 2 bases and J 6 bases, with 7 bases left between them. CDR3 sequence (DNA): TGTGCCAGCAGTGAATGGGCCGCCGGGGAGCTGTTTTTT. Residues: CASSEWAAGELFF.

The rearrangement joins TRBV9 to TRBJ1-2, with D possibly being TRBD1 (6 bases). V was trimmed by 0 bases and J by 4 bases, leaving 10 bases between them. This CDR3 contains 14 residues. CDR1 is SGDLS and CDR2 is YYNGEE in the germline V gene. The CDR3 coding sequence is TGTGCCAGCAGCGTAGCTGGGGGCTCCTATGGCTACACCTTC. It yields the protein CASSVAGGSYGYTF.

The V gene is TRBV5-1, the J gene TRBJ2-2; the match to TRBD2 covers 9 bases. Germline values: CDR1 SGHRS, CDR2 YFSETQ. This CDR3 has 15 amino acids. Losses at the gene ends were 1 base for V and 6 bases for J; bases not matched to a gene: 4. CDR3: CASSLMREGPGELFF. Written as DNA, the CDR3 is TGCGCCAGCAGCTTGATGCGGGAGGGCCCCGGGGAGCTGTTTTTT.

This clone is medium-sized (0.01 to 0.1%) by share. The chain carries TRBV29-1 and TRBJ1-1, with TRBD1 as a possible D gene (5 bases). There are 14 residues in the CDR3. Per the germline V gene, CDR1 is SQVTM and CDR2 is ANQGSEA. V dropped 1 base and J dropped 1 base, with 10 bases sitting between them. CDR3 region: CSVEAGDQNTEAFF. DNA of the CDR3: TGCAGCGTTGAAGCGGGGGACCAGAACACTGAAGCTTTCTTT.

The CDR3 is CASSSSGAYNEQFF. In DNA, the CDR3 is TGTGCCAGTAGCTCTAGCGGGGCATACAATGAGCAGTTCTTC. The J gene is TRBJ2-1, the V gene TRBV9, with 9 bases that match TRBD2. Germline V CDR1 and CDR2: SGDLS, YYNGEE. Trimming at V came to 8 bases and at J to 4 bases, leaving 7 bases not matched to a gene. The CDR3 totals 14 residues.

This clone was counted a single time. J is TRBJ2-1 and V is TRBV7-3; possibly TRBD1 for D (5 bases). Germline-derived CDR1 and CDR2 are SGHTA and FQGTGA. The V end was cut by 5 bases, the J end by 4 bases, with 15 bases between. The CDR3 runs to 15 residues. In nucleotides, the CDR3 is TGTGCCAGCAGCATCGGACATACCTATTACAATGAGCAGTTCTTC. Translated: CASSIGHTYYNEQFF.

V gene TRBV5-1 combines with J gene TRBJ2-7, with 8 positions matching TRBD1. Trimming took 3 bases from V and 2 from J; bases not matched to a gene: 4. Germline V gene data show CDR1 as SGHRS and CDR2 as YFSETQ. The CDR3 covers 14 residues. CDR3 nucleotide sequence: TGCGCCAGCAGCTACGGACAGGGAGCCTACGAGCAGTACTTC. It specifies CASSYGQGAYEQYF.

The genes are TRBV19 and TRBJ1-1; no reliable D call. This CDR3 spans 13 amino acids. Germline CDR1 reads LNHDA; CDR2 reads SQIVND (reference sequence). Trimming pared 7 bases from V and 4 bases from J, leaving 13 bases between. Written as DNA, the CDR3 is TGTGCCAGTATGTTCCCGAAGGGCACTGAAGCTTTCTTT. Translating gives CASMFPKGTEAFF.